This TCR beta chain was found in a study of CD8 T cells in ankylosing spondylitis. Whole-study results and caveats: It appeared that ankylosing spondylitis blood was characterized by a TCR beta motif of several highly homologous variants. There was reportedly significant enrichment of clones that were disease-linked in matched ankylosing spondylitis synovial fluid.

In regard to this clonotype: Its antigen is still unknown.

Using quantitative 5'-RACE with molecular barcodes, the authors made TCR beta libraries. One entry per CDR3 protein results from TCRdb running MiXCR on the 5' RACE reads. Seen here are about 40,000 distinct CDR3 sequences, approximately 16% observed once, and the top ten hold 45%. The V gene end was trimmed by 6 bases and the J gene end by 5 bases; junction bases not matched to a gene: 7. This CDR3 has 14 amino acids. The germline CDR1 and CDR2 sequences are SQVTM and ANQGSEA. The sequenced material came from blood. The chain combines TRBV29-1 with TRBJ2-2; 9 nucleotides match TRBD1. This sequence was found in a male donor with ankylosing spondylitis or in good health (not recorded which). In DNA, the CDR3 is TGCAGCGTCCGCGGACAGGGGCTTACCGGGGAGCTGTTTTTT. Translated: CSVRGQGLTGELFF.